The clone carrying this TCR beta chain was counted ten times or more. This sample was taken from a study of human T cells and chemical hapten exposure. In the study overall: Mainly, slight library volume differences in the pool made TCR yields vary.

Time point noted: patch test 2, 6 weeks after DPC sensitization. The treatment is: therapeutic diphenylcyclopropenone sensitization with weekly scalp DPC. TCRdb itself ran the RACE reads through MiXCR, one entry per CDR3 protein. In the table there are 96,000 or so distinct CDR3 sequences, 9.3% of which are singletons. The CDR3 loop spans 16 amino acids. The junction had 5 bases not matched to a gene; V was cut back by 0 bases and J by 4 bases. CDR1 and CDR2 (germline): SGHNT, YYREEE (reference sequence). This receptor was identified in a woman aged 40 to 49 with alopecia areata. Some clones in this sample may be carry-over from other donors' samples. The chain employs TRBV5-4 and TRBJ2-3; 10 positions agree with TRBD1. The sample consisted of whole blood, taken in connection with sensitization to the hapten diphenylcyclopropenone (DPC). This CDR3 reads CASSLGAGQGSDTQYF. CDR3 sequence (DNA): TGTGCCAGCAGCTTGGGAGCGGGACAGGGGTCAGATACGCAGTATTTT.